This T cell receptor beta chain was sequenced for a study of T-cell memory formation after mild COVID-19. Trimming at V came to 6 bases and at J to 1 base, leaving 6 bases not matched to a gene. The length of the CDR3 is 15 residues. Germline CDR1 is MNHEY and CDR2 is SVGAGI. TCRalpha and TCRbeta libraries used 5'RACE with constant-segment primers and UMIs. TCRdb used MiXCR to reprocess the 5' RACE reads, holding one entry per CDR3 protein. The profile shows about 160,000 distinct CDR3 sequences, less than 40% of them singletons. This TCR came from an adult woman who had mild COVID-19 (a few samples of this study predate the infection). Cell type and time point are not known. The genes are TRBV6-5 and TRBJ2-1; TRBD2 agrees at 7 bases. The source material was PBMCs or a T cell subset sorted from them (not recorded which). CDR3 amino acids: CASSITGGSYNEQFF. The CDR3, as DNA: TGTGCCAGCAGCATCACGGGGGGTTCCTACAATGAGCAGTTCTTC.